The clone carrying this T cell receptor beta chain showed up just a few times. This entry is derived from a study of spatial heterogeneity in lung cancer. Single TCR cDNA molecules each had their own unique molecular identifier. TCRdb reprocessed the 5' RACE reads via MiXCR and lists one record per CDR3 protein. Found here are tens of thousands of distinct CDR3 sequences, approximately 10% of them singletons; the top ten hold more than 25%. The CDR3 is 14 residues long. V lost 5 bases and J 7 bases, leaving 14 bases between the germline ends. Germline V gives CDR1 KGHSH, CDR2 LQKENI. Time point meaning: blood at routine non-recurrence follow-up after resection. The sequenced material consisted of unsorted whole RNA from tumor, nontumor lung or frozen PBMC.

The chain links TRBV18 to TRBJ2-2, with a weak D call TRBD2 (6 bases). This TCR was recovered from a male donor with early-stage non-small cell lung cancer. The sequenced sample was PBMCs, obtained at follow-up. Written as DNA, the CDR3 is TGTGCCAGCTCATCGGGACTGGCTGTCGGGGAGCTGTTTTTT. It codes for CASSSGLAVGELFF.